This entry describes one T cell receptor beta chain. Its antigen is undetermined. Trimming removed 0 bases from V and 2 bases from J, with 10 bases in between. The CDR3 spans 15 residues. The data were obtained in a study of cytomegalovirus exposure and HLA in healthy donors. Overall study findings and caveats: The tendency of first-cohort TCR clusters to co-occur in the roughly 130 validation repertoires emerged from a later analysis. The authors enumerated 164 TCR beta chains as linked to cytomegalovirus.

Clones were read by immunoSEQ multiplex PCR, and TCRdb kept only the in-frame ones, dropping some. Of under 110,000 clones in the sample, approximately 90% are singletons; the top ten hold around 1.7%. Source material: PBMCs. This chain uses TRBV23-1 with TRBJ2-5; tentatively, D is TRBD2 (6 bases). TRBV23-1 is placed among ORFs of uncertain function. The TCR was taken from a woman aged 18 to 35 in good health and CMV-seropositive. CDR3 coding DNA: TGCGCCAGCAGTCAATCGAGGAGGGAGCAAGAGACCCAGTACTTC. Amino acids: CASSQSRREQETQYF.